The 4 T cell receptor beta chains listed next were all sequenced from one sample in a study of blood T cells in healthy people across ages. A second PCR, run for roughly 7 to 11 cycles, used a sample-barcoded 5' primer plus a J-beta primer mix. TCRdb itself ran the 5' RACE reads through MiXCR, one entry per CDR3 protein. Altogether some 560,000 distinct CDR3 sequences are present, over 25% being singletons, with the ten largest covering approximately 4%. This sample was shared with a second study, whose subject was T cells of mothers and their children.

Material for sequencing was blood. These receptors were obtained from a boy aged 2 to 10 in good health.

The rearrangement links TRBV4-2 to TRBJ2-1; no firm D call. Germline V gives CDR1 LGHNA, CDR2 YNFKEQ. The CDR3 covers 14 residues. The ends were cut back, 1 base at V and 5 bases at J, with 9 bases in the middle. The CDR3 DNA is TGTGCCAGCAGCCAAGCAGGCACAGACAATGAGCAGTTCTTC. Its protein product is CASSQAGTDNEQFF.

The V and J genes are TRBV9 and TRBJ2-1; 8 bases align to TRBD2. Matching the DNA end better, TRBJ2-5 makes the J call doubtful. The CDR3 has 15 amino acids. Per the germline V gene, CDR1 is SGDLS and CDR2 is YYNGEE. In DNA form, the CDR3 reads TGTGCCAGCAGCCGCACGGGGGGGACTCAAGAGACCCAGTACTTC. Protein: CASSRTGGTQETQYF.

The J gene is TRBJ2-7, the V gene TRBV28, with 8 bases lining up with TRBD1. CDR3 size: 14 residues. Germline-derived CDR1 and CDR2 are MDHEN and SYDVKM. The junction had 9 bases not matched to a gene; V was cut back by 6 bases and J by 5 bases. CDR3 nucleotides: TGTGCCAGCAGGGGAGGACAGGGCGGGAACGAGCAGTACTTC. Translating it yields CASRGGQGGNEQYF.

The sample holds a few counts of this clonotype. This rearrangement joins TRBV6-5 to TRBJ1-2; D call uncertain. Germline CDR1 is MNHEY and CDR2 is SVGAGI. This CDR3 contains 14 residues. The germline V and J ends were trimmed by 0 bases and 6 bases, with 11 bases remaining between them. The CDR3 DNA reads as TGTGCCAGCAGTTACTCGCGGGTATCAGATGGCTACACCTTC. Its protein product is CASSYSRVSDGYTF.